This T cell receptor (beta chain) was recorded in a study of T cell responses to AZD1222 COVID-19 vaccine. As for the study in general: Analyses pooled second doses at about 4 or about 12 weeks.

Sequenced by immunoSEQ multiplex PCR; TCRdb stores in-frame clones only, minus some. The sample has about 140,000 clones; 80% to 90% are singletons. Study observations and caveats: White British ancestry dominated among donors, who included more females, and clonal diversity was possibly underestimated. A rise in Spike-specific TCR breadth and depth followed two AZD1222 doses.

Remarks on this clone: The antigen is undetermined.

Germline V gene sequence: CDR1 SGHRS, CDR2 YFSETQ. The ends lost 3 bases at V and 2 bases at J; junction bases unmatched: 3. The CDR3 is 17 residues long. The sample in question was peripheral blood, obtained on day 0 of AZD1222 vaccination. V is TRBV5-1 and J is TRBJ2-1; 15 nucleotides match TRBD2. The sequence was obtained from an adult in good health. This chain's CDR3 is CASSSGTSGRTYNEQFF. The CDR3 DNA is TGCGCCAGCAGCTCCGGGACTAGCGGGAGGACCTACAATGAGCAGTTCTTC.